The rows below give T cell receptor beta chains drawn from one sample of a study of CD8 T cells in ankylosing spondylitis. TCRdb redid the calling of the 5' RACE reads with MiXCR, one entry per CDR3 protein. The data show under 130,000 distinct CDR3 sequences, less than 25% seen once. Sequencing input: synovial fluid, either unsorted or a sorted T cell fraction (not recorded which). The receptors were sampled from a male donor with ankylosing spondylitis. Each CDR3 is given with its conserved first and last residue.

V,CDR3
TRBV2,CASSPTARGEKLFF
TRBV5-1,CASSLGSGERRYF
TRBV5-1,CASNRGVAGDPETQYF
TRBV3-1,CASSQKGPEVTEAFF
TRBV12-3/TRBV12-4,CASSPRISNQPQHF
TRBV7-2,CASSYGTGRGSTDTQYF
TRBV20-1,CSAHGSGASVNEQFF
TRBV3-1,CASSQLGGALREKLFF
TRBV5-1,CASSELAGDGEQFF
TRBV7-2,CASSLTGTRSYNEQFF
TRBV7-9,CASSLEYEYQPQHF
TRBV28,CASSPGTGYYEQYF
TRBV12-3/TRBV12-4,CASSFNYGYTF
TRBV7-9,CASSSLASGIYNEQFF